This T cell receptor beta chain was captured in a study of beta chain features in type 1 diabetes. General study points: Fewer junction insertions and more nucleotide deletions appeared in type 1 diabetes patients. A moderate, significant TCRB CDR3 shortening appeared in type 1 diabetes across four CD4+ subsets. The analysis here could not establish whether HLA type shapes TCRB rearrangement.

Sequencing targeted expressed TCRB transcripts, as all isolated RNA had been reverse transcribed. The assay was immunoSEQ multiplex PCR, and TCRdb's table has in-frame clones only and misses some. Here the sample spans hundreds of thousands of clones, around 28% being singletons. In regard to this clone: Antigen unknown.

The CDR3 runs to 16 residues. Germline values: CDR1 SGHDT, CDR2 YYEEEE. V dropped 1 base and J dropped 0 bases, with 11 bases sitting between them. Via the markers CD45RO/CCR7/CD25/CD127/CD95/CD27, stem cell-like memory, regulatory, central memory and naive CD4+ cells were sorted. The source of this sequence is a young man in good health. The sequencing input was naive CD4+ T cells from blood. V and J are TRBV5-6 and TRBJ2-1; no clear D. CDR3 sequence: CASSLFGQSSYNEQFF. CDR3 bases: TGTGCCAGCAGCTTGTTTGGGCAGAGCTCCTACAATGAGCAGTTCTTC.